The clone carrying this T cell receptor (beta chain) was detected many times. What it binds is unknown. Researchers amplified the TCR beta CDR3 regions from RNA transcripts. An initial round of RT-PCR targeting the TCR CDR3 relied on the HTBI primer set. MiXCR was run by TCRdb on the multiplex PCR reads, yielding one entry per CDR3 protein. The sample contains about 720,000 distinct CDR3 sequences, roughly 17% of which appear only once. Germline loops: CDR1 SGHAT, CDR2 FQNNGV. Trimming shortened V by 5 bases and J by 7 bases, and 17 bases separated the two germline ends. The CDR3 has 14 amino acids. These data belong to a study of T cells in Graves' hyperthyroidism and ophthalmopathy. As for the study in general: Any treatment followed the collection of peripheral blood at initial diagnosis. Study results and limitations: Before onset, by a median of around six months, the model predicted ophthalmopathy. Most thyroid-expanded clonotypes above 0.001 were also found in blood.

The TCR originated in a man between 18 and 35 years old with Graves' hyperthyroidism. The source material was blood. The rearrangement uses TRBV11-2 and TRBJ2-5; D is tentatively TRBD1 or TRBD2 (5 bases each). CDR3 nucleotide sequence: TGTGCCAGCAGCCTATCACCGGGACGCGGGACCCAGTACTTC. This translates into CASSLSPGRGTQYF.